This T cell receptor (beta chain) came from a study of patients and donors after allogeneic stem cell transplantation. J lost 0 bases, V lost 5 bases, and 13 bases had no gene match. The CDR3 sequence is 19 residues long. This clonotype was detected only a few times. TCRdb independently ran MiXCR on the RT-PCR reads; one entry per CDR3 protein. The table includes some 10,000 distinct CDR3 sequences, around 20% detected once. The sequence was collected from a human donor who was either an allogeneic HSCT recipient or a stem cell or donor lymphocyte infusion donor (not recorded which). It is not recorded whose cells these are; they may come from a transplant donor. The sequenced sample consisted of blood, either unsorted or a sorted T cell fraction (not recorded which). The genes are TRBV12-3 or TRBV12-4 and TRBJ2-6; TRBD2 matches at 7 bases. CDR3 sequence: CASSPIPGREGSGANVLTF. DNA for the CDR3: TGTGCCAGCAGTCCCATCCCAGGCAGGGAGGGCTCTGGGGCCAACGTCCTGACTTTC.